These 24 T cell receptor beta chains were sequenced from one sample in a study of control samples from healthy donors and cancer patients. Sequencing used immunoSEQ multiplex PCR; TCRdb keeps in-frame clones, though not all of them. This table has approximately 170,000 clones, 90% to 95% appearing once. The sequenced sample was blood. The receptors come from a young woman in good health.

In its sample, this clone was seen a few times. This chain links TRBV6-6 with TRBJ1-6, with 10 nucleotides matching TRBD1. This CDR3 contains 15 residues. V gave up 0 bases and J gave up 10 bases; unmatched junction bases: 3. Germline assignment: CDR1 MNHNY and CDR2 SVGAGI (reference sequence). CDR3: CASSYSGTGVSPLHF. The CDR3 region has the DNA TGTGCCAGCAGTTACTCAGGGACAGGGGTCTCACCCCTCCACTTT.

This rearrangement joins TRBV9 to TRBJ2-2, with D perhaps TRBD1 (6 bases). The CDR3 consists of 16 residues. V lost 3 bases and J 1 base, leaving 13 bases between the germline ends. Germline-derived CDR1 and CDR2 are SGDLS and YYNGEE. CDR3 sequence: CASSAGGRGNTGELFF. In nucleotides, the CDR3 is TGTGCCAGCAGCGCGGGTGGCAGGGGGAACACCGGGGAGCTGTTTTTT.

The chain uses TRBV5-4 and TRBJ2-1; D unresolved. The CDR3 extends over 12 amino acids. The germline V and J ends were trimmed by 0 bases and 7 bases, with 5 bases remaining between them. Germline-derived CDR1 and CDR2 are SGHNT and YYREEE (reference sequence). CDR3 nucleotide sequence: TGTGCCAGCAGCTTGGCCGTAAATGAGCAGTTCTTC. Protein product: CASSLAVNEQFF.

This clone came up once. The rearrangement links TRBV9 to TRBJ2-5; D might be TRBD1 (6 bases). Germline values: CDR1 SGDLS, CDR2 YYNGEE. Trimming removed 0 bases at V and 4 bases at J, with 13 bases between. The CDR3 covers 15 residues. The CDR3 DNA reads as TGTGCCAGCAGCGTAGGTGGCAGGGGTTTAGAGACCCAGTACTTC. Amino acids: CASSVGGRGLETQYF.

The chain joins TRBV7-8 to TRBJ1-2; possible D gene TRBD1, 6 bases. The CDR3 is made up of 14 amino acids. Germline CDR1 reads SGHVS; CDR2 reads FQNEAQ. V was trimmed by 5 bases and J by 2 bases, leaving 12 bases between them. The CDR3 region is CASSPGAGNYGYTF. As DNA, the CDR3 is TGTGCCAGCAGCCCGGGGGCAGGAAACTATGGCTACACCTTC.

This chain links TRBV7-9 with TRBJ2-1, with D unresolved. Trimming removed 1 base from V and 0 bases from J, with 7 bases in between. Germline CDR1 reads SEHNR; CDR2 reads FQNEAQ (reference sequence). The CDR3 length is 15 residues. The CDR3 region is CASSLEGSSYNEQFF. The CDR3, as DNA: TGTGCCAGCAGCTTAGAGGGCAGCTCCTACAATGAGCAGTTCTTC.

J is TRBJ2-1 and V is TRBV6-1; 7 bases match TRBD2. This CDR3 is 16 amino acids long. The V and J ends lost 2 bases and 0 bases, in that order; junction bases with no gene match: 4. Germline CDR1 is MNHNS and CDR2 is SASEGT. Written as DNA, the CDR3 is TGTGCCAGCAGTGAACAGGGCGGGAGCTCCTACAATGAGCAGTTCTTC. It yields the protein CASSEQGGSSYNEQFF.

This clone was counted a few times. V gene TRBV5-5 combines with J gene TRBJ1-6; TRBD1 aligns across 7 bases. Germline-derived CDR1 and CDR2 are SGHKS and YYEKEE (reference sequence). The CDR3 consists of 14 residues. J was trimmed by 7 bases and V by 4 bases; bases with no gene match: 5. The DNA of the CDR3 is TGTGCCAGCAGCAAGGGACAGAGAAATTCACCCCTCCACTTT. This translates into CASSKGQRNSPLHF. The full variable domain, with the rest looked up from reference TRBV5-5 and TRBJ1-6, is DAGVTQSPTHLIKTRGQQVTLRCSPISGHKSVSWYQQVLGQGPQFIFQYYEKEERGRGNFPDRFSARQFPNYSSELNVNALLLGDSALYLCASSKGQRNSPLHFGNGTRLTVT.

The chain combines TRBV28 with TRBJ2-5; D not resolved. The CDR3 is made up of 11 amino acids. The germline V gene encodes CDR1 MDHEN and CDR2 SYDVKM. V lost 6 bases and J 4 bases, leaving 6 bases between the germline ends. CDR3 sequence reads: CASRGGETQYF. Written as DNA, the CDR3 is TGTGCCAGCAGGGGCGGAGAGACCCAGTACTTC. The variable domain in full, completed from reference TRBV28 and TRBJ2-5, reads DVKVTQSSRYLVKRTGEKVFLECVQDMDHENMFWYRQDPGLGLRLIYFSYDVKMKEKGDIPEGYSVSREKKERFSLILESASTNQTSMYLCASRGGETQYFGPGTRLLVL.

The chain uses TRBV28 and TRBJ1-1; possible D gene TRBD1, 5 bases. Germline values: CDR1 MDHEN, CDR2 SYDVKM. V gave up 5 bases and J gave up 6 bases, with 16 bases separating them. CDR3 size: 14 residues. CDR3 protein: CASSRGRFLPEAFF. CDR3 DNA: TGTGCCAGCAGTAGGGGACGGTTCCTCCCTGAAGCTTTCTTT.

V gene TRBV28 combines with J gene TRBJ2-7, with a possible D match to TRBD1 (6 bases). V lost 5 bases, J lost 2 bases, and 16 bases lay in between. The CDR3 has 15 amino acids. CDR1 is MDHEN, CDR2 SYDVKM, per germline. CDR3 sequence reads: CASSPKRWTAYEQYF. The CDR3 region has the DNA TGTGCCAGCAGTCCCAAAAGATGGACAGCCTACGAGCAGTACTTC.

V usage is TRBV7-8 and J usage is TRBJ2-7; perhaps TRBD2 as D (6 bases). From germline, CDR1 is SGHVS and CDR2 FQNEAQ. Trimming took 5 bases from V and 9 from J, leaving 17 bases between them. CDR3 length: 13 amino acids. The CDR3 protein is CASSPLNMRGQYF. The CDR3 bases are TGTGCCAGCAGCCCCCTTAATATGCGGGGGCAGTACTTC.

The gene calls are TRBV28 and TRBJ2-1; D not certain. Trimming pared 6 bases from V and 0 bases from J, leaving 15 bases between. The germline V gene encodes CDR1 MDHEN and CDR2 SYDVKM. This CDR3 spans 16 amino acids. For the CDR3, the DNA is TGTGCCAGCAGCCCCCCCATTCAGAGCTCCTACAATGAGCAGTTCTTC. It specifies CASSPPIQSSYNEQFF.

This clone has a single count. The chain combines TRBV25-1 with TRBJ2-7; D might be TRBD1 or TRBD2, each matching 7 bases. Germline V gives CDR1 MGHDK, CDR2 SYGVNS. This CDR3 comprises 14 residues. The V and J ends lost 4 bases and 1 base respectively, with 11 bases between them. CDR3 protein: CASSGRGGSYEQYF. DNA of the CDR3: TGTGCCAGCAGTGGCAGGGGGGGATCCTACGAGCAGTACTTC.

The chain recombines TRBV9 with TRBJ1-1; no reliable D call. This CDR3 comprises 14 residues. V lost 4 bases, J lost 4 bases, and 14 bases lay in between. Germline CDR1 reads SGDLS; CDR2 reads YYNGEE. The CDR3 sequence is CASSSSQVRTEAFF. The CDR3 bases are TGTGCCAGCAGCTCTAGCCAGGTGCGCACTGAAGCTTTCTTT.

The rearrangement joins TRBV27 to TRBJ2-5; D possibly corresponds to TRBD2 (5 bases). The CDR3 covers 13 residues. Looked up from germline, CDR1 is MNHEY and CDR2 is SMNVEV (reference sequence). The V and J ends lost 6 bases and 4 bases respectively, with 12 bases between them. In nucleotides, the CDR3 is TGTGCCAGCAGCCCATCGGGGAGAGAGACCCAGTACTTC. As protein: CASSPSGRETQYF.

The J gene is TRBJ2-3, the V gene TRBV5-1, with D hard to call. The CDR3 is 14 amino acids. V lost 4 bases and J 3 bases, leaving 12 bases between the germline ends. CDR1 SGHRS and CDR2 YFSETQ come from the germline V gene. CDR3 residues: CASSPESWTDTQYF. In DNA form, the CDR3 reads TGCGCCAGCAGCCCGGAGAGTTGGACAGATACGCAGTATTTT.

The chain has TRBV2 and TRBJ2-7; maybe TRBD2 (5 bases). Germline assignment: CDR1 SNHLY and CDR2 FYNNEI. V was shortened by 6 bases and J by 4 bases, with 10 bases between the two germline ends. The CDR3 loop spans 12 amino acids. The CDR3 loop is CASSPSRYEQYF. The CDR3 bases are TGTGCCAGCAGCCCTAGCCGGTACGAGCAGTACTTC.

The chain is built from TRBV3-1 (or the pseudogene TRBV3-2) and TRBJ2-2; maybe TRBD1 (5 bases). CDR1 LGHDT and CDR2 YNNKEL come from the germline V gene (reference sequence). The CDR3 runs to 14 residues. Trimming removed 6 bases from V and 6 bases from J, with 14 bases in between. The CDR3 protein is CASREPGSPGELFF. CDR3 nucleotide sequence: TGTGCCAGCAGGGAGCCAGGGTCCCCCGGGGAGCTGTTTTTT.

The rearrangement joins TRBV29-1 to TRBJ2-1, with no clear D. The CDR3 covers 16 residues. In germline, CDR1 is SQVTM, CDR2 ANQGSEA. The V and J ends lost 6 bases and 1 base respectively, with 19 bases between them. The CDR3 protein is CSVEVPGYFSYNEQFF. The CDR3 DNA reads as TGCAGCGTCGAGGTTCCAGGATATTTTTCCTACAATGAGCAGTTCTTC.

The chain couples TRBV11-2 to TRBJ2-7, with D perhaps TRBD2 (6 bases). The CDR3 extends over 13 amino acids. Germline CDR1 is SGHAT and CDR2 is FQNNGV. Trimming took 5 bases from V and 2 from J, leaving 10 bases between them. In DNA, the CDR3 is TGTGCCAGCAGCCCGGGACTGGCCTACGAGCAGTACTTC. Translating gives CASSPGLAYEQYF.

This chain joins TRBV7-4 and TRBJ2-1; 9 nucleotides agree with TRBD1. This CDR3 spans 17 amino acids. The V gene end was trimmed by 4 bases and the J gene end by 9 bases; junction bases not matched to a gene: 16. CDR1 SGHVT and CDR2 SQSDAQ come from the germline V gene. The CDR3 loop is CASSWGLAGQGPPEQFF. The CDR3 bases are TGTGCCAGCAGCTGGGGGTTGGCCGGACAGGGGCCCCCTGAGCAGTTCTTC.

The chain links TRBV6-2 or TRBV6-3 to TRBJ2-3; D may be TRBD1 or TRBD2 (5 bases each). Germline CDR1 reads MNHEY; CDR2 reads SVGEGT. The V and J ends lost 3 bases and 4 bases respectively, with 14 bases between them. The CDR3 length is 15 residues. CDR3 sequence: CASSYAGSRSDTQYF. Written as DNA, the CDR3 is TGTGCCAGCAGTTATGCAGGGAGCAGGTCAGATACGCAGTATTTT.

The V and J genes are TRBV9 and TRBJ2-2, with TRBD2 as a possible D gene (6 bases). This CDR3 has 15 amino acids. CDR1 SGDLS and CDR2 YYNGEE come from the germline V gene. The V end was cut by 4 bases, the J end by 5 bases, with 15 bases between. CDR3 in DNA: TGTGCCAGCAGCCCCATGGAGGGAGGAACCGGGGAGCTGTTTTTT. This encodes CASSPMEGGTGELFF.